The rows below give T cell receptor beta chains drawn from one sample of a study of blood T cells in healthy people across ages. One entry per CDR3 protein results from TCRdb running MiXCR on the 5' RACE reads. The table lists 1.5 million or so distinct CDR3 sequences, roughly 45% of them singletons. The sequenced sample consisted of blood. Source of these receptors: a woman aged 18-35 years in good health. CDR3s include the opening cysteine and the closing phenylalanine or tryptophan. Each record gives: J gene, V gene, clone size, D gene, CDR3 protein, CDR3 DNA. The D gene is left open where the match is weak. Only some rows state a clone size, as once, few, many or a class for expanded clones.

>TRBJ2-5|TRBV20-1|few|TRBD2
CSARVSGTLKREETQYF
TGCAGTGCTAGAGTTAGCGGGACCTTAAAACGGGAGGAGACCCAGTACTTC
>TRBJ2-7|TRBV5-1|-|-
CASSLGEGEAYEQYF
TGCGCCAGCAGCTTGGGCGAGGGAGAAGCCTACGAGCAGTACTTC
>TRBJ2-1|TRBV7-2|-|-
CASRLPGDTYNEQFF
TGTGCCAGCAGGCTGCCGGGGGATACCTACAATGAGCAGTTCTTC
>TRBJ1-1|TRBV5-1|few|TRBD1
CASSPNYRGQGTEAFF
TGCGCCAGCAGCCCAAACTACAGGGGGCAAGGCACTGAAGCTTTCTTT
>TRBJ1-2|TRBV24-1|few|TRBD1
CATSDPTGADYGYTF
TGTGCCACCAGTGACCCGACAGGGGCGGACTATGGCTACACCTTC
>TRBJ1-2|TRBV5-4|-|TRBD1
CASSQDRGLLNYGYTF
TGTGCCAGCAGCCAGGACAGGGGGCTGCTTAACTATGGCTACACCTTC
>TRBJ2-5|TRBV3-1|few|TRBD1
CASSQWDRKGSEQYF
TGTGCCAGCAGCCAGTGGGACAGGAAGGGGTCGGAGCAGTACTTC
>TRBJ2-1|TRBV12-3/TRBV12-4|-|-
CASSLVPVGQFF
TGTGCCAGCAGTTTAGTCCCGGTGGGGCAGTTCTTC
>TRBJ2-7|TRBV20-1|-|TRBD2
CSAQPGLAGHEQYF
TGCAGTGCCCAACCGGGACTAGCGGGCCATGAGCAGTACTTC
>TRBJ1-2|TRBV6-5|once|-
CASSYSREDGYTF
TGTGCCAGCAGTTACTCTAGAGAAGATGGCTACACCTTC
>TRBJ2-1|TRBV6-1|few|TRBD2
CASTSEIAGVNEQFF
TGTGCCAGCACGTCAGAAATAGCGGGAGTGAATGAGCAGTTCTTC
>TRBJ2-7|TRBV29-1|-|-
CSVEGAEISYEQYF
TGCAGCGTTGAAGGGGCGGAGATATCCTACGAGCAGTACTTC
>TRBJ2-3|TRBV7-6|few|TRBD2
CASNEVAGVLDTQYF
TGTGCCAGCAACGAGGTAGCGGGGGTCTTGGATACGCAGTATTTT
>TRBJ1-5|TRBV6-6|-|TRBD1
CASGAGQAGNQPQHF
TGTGCCAGCGGAGCCGGACAGGCGGGGAATCAGCCCCAGCATTTT
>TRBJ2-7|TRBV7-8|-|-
CASLGPSSYEQYF
TGTGCCAGCTTGGGACCGAGCTCCTACGAGCAGTACTTC
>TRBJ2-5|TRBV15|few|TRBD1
CATSRDRGLGETQYF
TGTGCCACCAGCAGAGACAGGGGGCTGGGAGAGACCCAGTACTTC
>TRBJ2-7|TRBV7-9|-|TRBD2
CASSWGGNHYEQYF
TGTGCCAGCAGCTGGGGGGGAAACCATTACGAGCAGTACTTC
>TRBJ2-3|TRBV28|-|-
CASTAGGTDTQYF
TGTGCCAGCACGGCAGGGGGCACAGATACGCAGTATTTT
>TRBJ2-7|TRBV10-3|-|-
CAIRTTNYEQYF
TGTGCCATCAGGACGACAAATTACGAGCAGTACTTC
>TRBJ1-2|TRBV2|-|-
CASSEEGDRYYGYTF
TGTGCCAGCAGTGAAGAGGGCGACAGGTACTATGGCTACACCTTC
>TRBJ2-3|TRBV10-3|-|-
CATGGGTDTQYF
TGTGCCACTGGAGGGGGAACAGATACGCAGTATTTT
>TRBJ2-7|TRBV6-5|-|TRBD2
CASSLAWRGGIDEQYF
TGTGCCAGCAGTCTCGCATGGCGGGGGGGCATCGATGAGCAGTACTTC
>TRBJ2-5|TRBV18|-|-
CASSPQGAQTQYF
TGTGCCAGCTCACCACAGGGCGCGCAGACCCAGTACTTC
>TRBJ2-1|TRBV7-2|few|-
CASSLGAVTYNEQFF
TGTGCCAGCAGCTTGGGGGCAGTGACCTACAATGAGCAGTTCTTC
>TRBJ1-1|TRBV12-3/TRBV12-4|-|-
CASSFSTPMGITEAFF
TGTGCCAGCAGTTTTTCGACTCCCATGGGGATCACTGAAGCTTTCTTT
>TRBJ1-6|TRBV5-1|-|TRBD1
CASSLTGTGDNSPLHF
TGCGCCAGCAGCCTGACAGGGACAGGGGATAATTCACCCCTCCACTTT
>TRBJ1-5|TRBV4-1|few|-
CASSQDHSPWLAQHF
TGCGCCAGCAGCCAAGATCATAGTCCTTGGCTTGCCCAGCATTTT
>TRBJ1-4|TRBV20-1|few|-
CSAHGGGSNEKLFF
TGCAGTGCCCATGGCGGGGGGAGTAATGAAAAACTGTTTTTT